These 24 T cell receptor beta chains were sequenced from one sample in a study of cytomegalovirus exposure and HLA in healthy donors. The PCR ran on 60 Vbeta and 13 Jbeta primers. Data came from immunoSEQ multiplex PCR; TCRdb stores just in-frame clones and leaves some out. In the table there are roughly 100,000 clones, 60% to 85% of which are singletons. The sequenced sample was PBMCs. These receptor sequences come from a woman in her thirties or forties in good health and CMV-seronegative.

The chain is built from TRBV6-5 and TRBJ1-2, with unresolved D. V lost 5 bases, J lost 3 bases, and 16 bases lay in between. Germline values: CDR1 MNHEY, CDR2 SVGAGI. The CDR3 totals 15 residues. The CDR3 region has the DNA TGTGCCAGCAGTACGACACCGGATCGTCACTATGGCTACACCTTC. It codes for CASSTTPDRHYGYTF.

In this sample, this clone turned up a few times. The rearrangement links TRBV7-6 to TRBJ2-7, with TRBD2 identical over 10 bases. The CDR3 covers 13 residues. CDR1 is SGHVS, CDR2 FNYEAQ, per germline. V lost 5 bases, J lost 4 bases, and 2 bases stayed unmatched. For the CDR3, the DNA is TGTGCCAGCAGCCCGACTAGCGGGTACGAGCAGTACTTC. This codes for CASSPTSGYEQYF.

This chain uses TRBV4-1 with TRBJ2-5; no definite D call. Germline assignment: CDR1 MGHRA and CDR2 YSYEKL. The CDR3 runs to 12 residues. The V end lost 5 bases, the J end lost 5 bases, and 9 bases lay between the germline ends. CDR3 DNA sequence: TGCGCCAGCAGCGATGACTTGGAGACCCAGTACTTC. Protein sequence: CASSDDLETQYF.

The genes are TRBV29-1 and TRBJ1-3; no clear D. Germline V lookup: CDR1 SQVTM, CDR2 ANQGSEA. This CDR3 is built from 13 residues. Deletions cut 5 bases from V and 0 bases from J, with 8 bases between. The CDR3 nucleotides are TGCAGCGTTCAAACTAACTCTGGAAACACCATATATTTT. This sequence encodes CSVQTNSGNTIYF.

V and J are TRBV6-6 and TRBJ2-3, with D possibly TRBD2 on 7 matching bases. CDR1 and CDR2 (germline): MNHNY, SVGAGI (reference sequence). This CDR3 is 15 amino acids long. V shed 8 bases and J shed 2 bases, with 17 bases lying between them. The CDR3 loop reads CASLKWGGPTDTQYF. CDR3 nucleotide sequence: TGTGCCAGCTTAAAGTGGGGGGGGCCCACAGATACGCAGTATTTT.

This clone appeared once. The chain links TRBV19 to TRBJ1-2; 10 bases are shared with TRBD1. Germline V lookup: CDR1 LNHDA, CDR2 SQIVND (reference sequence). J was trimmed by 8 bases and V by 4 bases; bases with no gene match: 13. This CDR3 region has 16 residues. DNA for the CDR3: TGTGCCAGTAGTAACCCGGGACAGGGGCGGATCGGCGGCTACACCTTC. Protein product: CASSNPGQGRIGGYTF.

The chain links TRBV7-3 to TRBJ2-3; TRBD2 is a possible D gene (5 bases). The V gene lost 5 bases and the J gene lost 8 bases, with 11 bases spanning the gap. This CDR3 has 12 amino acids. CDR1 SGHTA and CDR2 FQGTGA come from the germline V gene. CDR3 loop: CASSPGSGTQYF. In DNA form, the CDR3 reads TGTGCCAGCAGCCCGGGGTCTGGTACGCAGTATTTT. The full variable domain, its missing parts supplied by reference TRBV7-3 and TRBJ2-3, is GAGVSQTPSNKVTEKGKYVELRCDPISGHTALYWYRQSLGQGPEFLIYFQGTGAADDSGLPNDRFFAVRPEGSVSTLKIQRTERGDSAVYLCASSPGSGTQYFGPGTRLTVL.

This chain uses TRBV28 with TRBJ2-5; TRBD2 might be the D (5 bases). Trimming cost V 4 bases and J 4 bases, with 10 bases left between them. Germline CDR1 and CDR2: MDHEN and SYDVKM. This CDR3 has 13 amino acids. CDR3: CASSWRPGETQYF. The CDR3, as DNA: TGTGCCAGCAGTTGGAGGCCGGGAGAGACCCAGTACTTC.

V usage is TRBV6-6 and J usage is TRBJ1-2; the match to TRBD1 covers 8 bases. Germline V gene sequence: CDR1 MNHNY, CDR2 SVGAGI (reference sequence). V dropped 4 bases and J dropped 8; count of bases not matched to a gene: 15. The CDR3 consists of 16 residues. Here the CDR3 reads CASSLAGTGVFSGYTF. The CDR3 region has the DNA TGTGCCAGCAGTTTAGCCGGGACAGGAGTTTTCTCGGGCTACACCTTC.

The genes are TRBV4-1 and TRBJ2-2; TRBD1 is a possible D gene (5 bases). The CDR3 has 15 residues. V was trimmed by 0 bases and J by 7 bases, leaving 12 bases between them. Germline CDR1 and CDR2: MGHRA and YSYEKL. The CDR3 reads CASSQDLQDHGELFF. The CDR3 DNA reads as TGCGCCAGCAGCCAAGACCTACAGGACCACGGGGAGCTGTTTTTT.

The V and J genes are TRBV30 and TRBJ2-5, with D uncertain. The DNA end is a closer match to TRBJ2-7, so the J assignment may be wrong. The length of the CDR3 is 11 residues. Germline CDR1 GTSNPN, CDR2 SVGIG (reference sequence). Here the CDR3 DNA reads TGTGCCTGGAGTGTAAAGTACGAGCAGTACTTC. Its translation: CAWSVKYEQYF.

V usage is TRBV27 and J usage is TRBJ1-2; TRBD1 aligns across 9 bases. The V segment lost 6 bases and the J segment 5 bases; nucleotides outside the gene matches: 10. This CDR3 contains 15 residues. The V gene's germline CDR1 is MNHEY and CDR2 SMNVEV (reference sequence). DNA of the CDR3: TGTGCCAGCAGATCCCCGGGACAGGGCATTTATGGCTACACCTTC. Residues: CASRSPGQGIYGYTF.

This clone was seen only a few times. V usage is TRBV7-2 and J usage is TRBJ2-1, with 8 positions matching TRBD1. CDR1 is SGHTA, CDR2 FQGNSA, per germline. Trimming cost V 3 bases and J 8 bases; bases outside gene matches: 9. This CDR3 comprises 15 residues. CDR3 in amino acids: CASSFRTGTIYEQFF. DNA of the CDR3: TGTGCCAGCAGCTTCAGGACAGGGACGATCTATGAGCAGTTCTTC.

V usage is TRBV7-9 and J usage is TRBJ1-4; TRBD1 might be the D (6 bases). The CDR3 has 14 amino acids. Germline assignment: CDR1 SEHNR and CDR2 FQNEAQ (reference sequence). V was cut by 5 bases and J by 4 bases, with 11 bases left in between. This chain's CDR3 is CASSRTEINEKLFF. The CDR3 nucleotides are TGTGCCAGCAGCCGGACAGAAATTAATGAAAAACTGTTTTTT.

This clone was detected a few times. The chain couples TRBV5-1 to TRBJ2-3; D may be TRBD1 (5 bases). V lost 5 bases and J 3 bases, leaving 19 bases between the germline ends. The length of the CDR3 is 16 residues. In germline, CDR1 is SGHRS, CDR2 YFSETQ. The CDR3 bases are TGCGCCAGCAGAGAAGGGGATCACCTCCGGACAGATACGCAGTATTTT. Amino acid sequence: CASREGDHLRTDTQYF.

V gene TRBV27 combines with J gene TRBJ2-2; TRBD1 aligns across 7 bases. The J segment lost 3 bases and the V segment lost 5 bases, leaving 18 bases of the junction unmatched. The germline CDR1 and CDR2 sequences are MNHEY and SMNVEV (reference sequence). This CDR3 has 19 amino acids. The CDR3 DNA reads TGTGCCAGCAGTCAACACTTAAGAGAGGGGGACAGATACACCGGGGAGCTGTTTTTT. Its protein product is CASSQHLREGDRYTGELFF.

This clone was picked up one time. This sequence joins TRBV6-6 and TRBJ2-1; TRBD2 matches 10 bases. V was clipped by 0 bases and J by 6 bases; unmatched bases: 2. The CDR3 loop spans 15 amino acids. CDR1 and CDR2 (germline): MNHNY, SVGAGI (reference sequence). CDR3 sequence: CASSYSSGGFNEQFF. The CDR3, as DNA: TGTGCCAGCAGTTACTCTAGCGGGGGGTTCAATGAGCAGTTCTTC.

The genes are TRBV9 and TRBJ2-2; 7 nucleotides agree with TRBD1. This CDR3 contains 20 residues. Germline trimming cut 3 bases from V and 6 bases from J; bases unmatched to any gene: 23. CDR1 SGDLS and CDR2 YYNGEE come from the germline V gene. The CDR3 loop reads CASSARGRTVQLPTAGELFF. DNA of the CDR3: TGTGCCAGCAGCGCCAGGGGGAGAACCGTACAACTACCGACGGCCGGGGAGCTGTTTTTT.

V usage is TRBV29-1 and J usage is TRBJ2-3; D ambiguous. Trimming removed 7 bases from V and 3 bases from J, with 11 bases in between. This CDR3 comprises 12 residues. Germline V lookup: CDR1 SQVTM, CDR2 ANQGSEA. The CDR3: CSAPSGTDTQYF. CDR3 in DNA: TGCAGCGCGCCCTCAGGTACAGATACGCAGTATTTT.

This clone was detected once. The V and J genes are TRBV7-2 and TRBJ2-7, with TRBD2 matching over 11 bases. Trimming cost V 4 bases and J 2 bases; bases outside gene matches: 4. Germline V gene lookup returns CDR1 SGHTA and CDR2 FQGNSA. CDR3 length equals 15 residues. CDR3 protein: CASSSTSGGTYEQYF. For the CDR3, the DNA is TGTGCCAGCAGCTCCACTAGCGGGGGAACCTACGAGCAGTACTTC.

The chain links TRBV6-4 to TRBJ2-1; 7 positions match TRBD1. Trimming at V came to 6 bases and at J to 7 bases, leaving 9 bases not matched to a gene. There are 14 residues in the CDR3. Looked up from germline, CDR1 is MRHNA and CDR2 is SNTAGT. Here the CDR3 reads CASSDGEQGNEQFF. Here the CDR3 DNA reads TGTGCCAGCAGCGACGGAGAACAGGGGAATGAGCAGTTCTTC.

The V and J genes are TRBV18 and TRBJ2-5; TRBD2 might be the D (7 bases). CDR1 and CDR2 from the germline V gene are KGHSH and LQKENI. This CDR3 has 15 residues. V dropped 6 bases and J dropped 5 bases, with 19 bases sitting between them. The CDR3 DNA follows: TGTGCCAGCTCCTTCAATCCGGGGGGCAGCGAGACCCAGTACTTC. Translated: CASSFNPGGSETQYF.

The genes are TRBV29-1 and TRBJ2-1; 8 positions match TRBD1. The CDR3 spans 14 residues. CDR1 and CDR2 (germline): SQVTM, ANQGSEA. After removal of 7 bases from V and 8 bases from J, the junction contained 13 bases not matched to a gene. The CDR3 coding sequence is TGCAGCGCCCCCATACAGGGGGGTCTGGATGAGCAGTTCTTC. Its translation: CSAPIQGGLDEQFF.

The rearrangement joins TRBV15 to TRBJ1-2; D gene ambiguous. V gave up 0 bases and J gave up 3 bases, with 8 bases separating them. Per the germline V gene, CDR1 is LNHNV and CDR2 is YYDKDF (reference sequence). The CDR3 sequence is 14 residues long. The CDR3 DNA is TGTGCCACCAGCAGAGACAGGTCCTACTATGGCTACACCTTC. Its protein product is CATSRDRSYYGYTF.